This record concerns one TCR beta chain sequence. Germline trimming cut 5 bases from V and 3 bases from J; bases unmatched to any gene: 10. The CDR3 has 15 amino acids. Germline CDR1 is LNHDA and CDR2 is SQIVND (reference sequence). The naive CD8 fraction comprised CD45RO-negative cells positively selected for CCR7 and excluded terminally differentiated effector memory CD45RA+ cells. The sample is drawn from a study of shared clonotypes between healthy human individuals. Clones were sequenced by immunoSEQ multiplex PCR, and TCRdb holds only the in-frame ones, with some missing. Seen here are around 2,000,000 clones, roughly 91% observed once, and the top ten hold under 2%.

The TCR was taken from a man aged 18 to 29 in good health. Some clones in this sample may be carry-over from other donors' samples. V is TRBV19 and J is TRBJ2-7, with 7 bases matching TRBD2. Sequenced: naive CD8+ T cells from PBMCs. The DNA for the CDR3 is TGTGCCAGTAGTGCCGCGGCTAGCGGATTCTACGAGCAGTACTTC. Its translation: CASSAAASGFYEQYF.